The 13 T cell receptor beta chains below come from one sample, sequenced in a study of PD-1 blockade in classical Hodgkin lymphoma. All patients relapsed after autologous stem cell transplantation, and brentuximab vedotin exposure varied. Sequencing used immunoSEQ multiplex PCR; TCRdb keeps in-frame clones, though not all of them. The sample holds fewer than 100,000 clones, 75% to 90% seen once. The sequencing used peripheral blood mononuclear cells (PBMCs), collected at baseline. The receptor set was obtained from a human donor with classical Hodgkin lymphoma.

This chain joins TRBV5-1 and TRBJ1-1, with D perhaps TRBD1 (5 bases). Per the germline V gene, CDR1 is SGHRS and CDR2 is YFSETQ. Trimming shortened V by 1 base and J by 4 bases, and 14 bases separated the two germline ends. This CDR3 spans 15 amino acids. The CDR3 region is CASSLYLQESTEAFF. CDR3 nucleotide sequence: TGCGCCAGCAGCTTGTATTTACAGGAGTCCACTGAAGCTTTCTTT.

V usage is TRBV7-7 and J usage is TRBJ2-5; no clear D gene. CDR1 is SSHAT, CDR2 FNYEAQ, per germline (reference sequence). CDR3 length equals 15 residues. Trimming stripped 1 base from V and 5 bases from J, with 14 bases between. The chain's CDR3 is CASSLGLGTRETQYF. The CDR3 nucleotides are TGTGCCAGCAGCTTAGGGCTGGGCACAAGGGAGACCCAGTACTTC.

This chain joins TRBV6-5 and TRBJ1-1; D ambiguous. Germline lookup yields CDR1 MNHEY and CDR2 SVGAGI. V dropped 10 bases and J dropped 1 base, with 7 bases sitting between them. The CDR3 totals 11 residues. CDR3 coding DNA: TGTGCCATCAGGAAGAACACTGAAGCTTTCTTT. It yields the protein CAIRKNTEAFF.

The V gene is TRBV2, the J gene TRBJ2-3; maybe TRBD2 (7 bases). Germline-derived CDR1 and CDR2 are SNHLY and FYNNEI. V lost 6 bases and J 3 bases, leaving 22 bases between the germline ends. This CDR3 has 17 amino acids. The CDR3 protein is CASRDPPGGQGTDTQYF. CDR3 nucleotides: TGTGCCAGCAGGGACCCGCCGGGAGGTCAGGGGACAGATACGCAGTATTTT.

CDR3 bases: TGTGCCAGCAGCTCCGGTGGACAGGGAGGAAATGAAAAACTGTTTTTT. Translated, it gives CASSSGGQGGNEKLFF. The chain recombines TRBV5-4 with TRBJ1-4; TRBD1 matches 8 bases. CDR1 and CDR2 from the germline V gene are SGHNT and YYREEE (reference sequence). This CDR3 has 16 amino acids. V dropped 3 bases and J dropped 5; count of bases not matched to a gene: 9.

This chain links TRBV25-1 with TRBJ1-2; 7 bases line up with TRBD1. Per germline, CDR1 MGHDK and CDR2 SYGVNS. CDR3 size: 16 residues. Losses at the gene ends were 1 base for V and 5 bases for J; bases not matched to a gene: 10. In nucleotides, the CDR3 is TGTGCCAGCAGTGAATCGAGCCAGGGGGGAACTTATGGCTACACCTTC. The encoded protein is CASSESSQGGTYGYTF.

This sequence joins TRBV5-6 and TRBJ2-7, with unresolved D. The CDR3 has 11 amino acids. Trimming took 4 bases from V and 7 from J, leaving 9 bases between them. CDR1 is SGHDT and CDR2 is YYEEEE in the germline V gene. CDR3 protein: CASSLSEEQYF. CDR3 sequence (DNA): TGTGCCAGCAGCCTTTCGGAAGAGCAGTACTTC.

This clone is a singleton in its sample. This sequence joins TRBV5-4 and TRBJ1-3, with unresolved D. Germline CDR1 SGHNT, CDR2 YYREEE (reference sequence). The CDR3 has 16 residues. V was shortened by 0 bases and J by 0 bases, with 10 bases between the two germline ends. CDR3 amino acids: CASSLGSPSSGNTIYF. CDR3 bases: TGTGCCAGCAGCTTGGGCAGTCCCTCCTCTGGAAACACCATATATTTT.

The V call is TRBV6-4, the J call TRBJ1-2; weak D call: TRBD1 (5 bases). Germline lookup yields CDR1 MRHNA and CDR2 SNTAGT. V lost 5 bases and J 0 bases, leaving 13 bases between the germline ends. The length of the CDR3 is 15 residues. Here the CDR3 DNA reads TGTGCCAGCAGTCAAACCGGGGGGACTAACTATGGCTACACCTTC. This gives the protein CASSQTGGTNYGYTF.

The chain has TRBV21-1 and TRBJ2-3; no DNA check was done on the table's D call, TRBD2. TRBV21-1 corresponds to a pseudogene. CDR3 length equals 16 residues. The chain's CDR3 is CASSKGRDSSTDTQYF. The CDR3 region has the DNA TGTGCCAGCAGCAAAGGCAGGGACTCTAGCACAGATACGCAGTATTTT.

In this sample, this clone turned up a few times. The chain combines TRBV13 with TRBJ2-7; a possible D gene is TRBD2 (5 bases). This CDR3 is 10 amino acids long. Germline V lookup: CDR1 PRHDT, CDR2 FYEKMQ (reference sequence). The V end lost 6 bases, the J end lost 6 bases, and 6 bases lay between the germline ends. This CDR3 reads CASSGLEQYF. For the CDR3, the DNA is TGTGCCAGCAGTGGACTCGAGCAGTACTTC.

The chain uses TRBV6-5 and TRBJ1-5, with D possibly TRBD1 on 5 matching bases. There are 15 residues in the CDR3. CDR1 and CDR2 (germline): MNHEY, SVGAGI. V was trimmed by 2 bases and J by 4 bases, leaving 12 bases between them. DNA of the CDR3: TGTGCCAGCAGTTACACAGGAGATAAAAATCAGCCCCAGCATTTT. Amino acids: CASSYTGDKNQPQHF.

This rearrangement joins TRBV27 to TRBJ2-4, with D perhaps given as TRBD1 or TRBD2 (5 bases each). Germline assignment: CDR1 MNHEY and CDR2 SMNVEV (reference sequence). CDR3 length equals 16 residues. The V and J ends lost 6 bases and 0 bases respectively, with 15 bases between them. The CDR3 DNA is TGTGCCAGCAGACCTTGGGGCGGACTAGCCAAAAACATTCAGTACTTC. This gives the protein CASRPWGGLAKNIQYF.